This T cell receptor beta chain was identified in a study of CD8 T cells in ankylosing spondylitis. CDR1 and CDR2 (germline): SGHRS, YFSETQ. The CDR3 contains 15 residues. V was clipped by 2 bases and J by 4 bases; unmatched bases: 5. As the method for making TCR beta libraries, quantitative 5'-RACE with molecular barcodes was used. TCRdb itself ran the 5' RACE reads through MiXCR, one entry per CDR3 protein. The table has around 490,000 distinct CDR3 sequences, about 5.7% seen once. This clonotype was counted many times. What it recognizes is unknown. Notes on the study in general: Clones tied to disease were said to be significantly enriched in matched ankylosing spondylitis synovial fluid. A TCR beta motif of under 10 highly homologous variants appeared characteristic of ankylosing spondylitis blood. Those disease-linked clones were CD8+; they were also relatively rare in peripheral blood.

The J gene is TRBJ2-3, the V gene TRBV5-1, with TRBD2 identical over 9 bases. Sequencing was carried out using blood, either unsorted or a sorted T cell fraction (not recorded which). This clonotype was sampled from a male donor with ankylosing spondylitis. DNA for the CDR3: TGCGCCAGCAGCTTTAGCGGGGGCACGGCAGATACGCAGTATTTT. Its translation: CASSFSGGTADTQYF. The whole variable domain, filled in from reference TRBV5-1 and TRBJ2-3, reads KAGVTQTPRYLIKTRGQQVTLSCSPISGHRSVSWYQQTPGQGLQFLFEYFSETQRNKGNFPGRFSGRQFSNSRSEMNVSTLELGDSALYLCASSFSGGTADTQYFGPGTRLTVL.